The source of this T cell receptor beta chain is a study of cytomegalovirus exposure and HLA in healthy donors. About the research overall: Early on, a data release was issued that held some 91 million unique TCRs from HLA-typed donors.

The CDR3 loop spans 16 amino acids. The V segment lost 1 base and the J segment 4 bases; nucleotides outside the gene matches: 9. The germline CDR1 and CDR2 sequences are WSHSY and SAAADI. PCR used 60 Vbeta primers and 13 Jbeta primers. Produced via immunoSEQ multiplex PCR; TCRdb's table is partial and in-frame only. The sample lists some 130,000 clones; approximately 78% were seen once. As to this clone: Its cognate antigen is unknown.

Points from the study as a whole: The productive fraction for most TCR beta V segments was about 87% or about 30% in an earlier analysis.

The material sequenced was PBMCs. The origin of this receptor is a woman aged 40 to 49 in good health and CMV-seropositive. The chain couples TRBV10-2 to TRBJ1-1, with TRBD1 matching 7 bases. CDR3 bases: TGCGCCAGCAGTGAGTTCTGGCGGCAGGGGGGCACTGAAGCTTTCTTT. Residues: CASSEFWRQGGTEAFF.